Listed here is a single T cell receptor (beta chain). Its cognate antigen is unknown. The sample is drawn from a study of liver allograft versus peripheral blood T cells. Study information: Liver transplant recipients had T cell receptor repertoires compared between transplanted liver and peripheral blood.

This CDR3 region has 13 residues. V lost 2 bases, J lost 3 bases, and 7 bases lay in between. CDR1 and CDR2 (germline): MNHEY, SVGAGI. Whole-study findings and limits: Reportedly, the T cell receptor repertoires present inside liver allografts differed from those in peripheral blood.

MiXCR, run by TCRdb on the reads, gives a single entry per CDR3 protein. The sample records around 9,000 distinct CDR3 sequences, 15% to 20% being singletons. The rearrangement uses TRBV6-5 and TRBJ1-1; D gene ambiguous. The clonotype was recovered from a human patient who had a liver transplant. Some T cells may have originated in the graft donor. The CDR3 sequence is CASSYADYTEAFF. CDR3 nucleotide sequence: TGTGCCAGCAGTTACGCGGACTACACTGAAGCTTTCTTT.